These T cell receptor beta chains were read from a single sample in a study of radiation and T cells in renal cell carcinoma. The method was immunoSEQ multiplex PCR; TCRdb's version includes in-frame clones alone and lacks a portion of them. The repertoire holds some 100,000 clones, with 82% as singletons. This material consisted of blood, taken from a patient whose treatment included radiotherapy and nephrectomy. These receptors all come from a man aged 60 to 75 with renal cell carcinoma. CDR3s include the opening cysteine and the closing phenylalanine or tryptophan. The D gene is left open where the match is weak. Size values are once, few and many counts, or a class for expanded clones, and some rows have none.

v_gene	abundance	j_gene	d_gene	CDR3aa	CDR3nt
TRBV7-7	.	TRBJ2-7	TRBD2	CASSHASASGGYEQYF	TGTGCCAGCAGCCACGCCTCTGCTAGCGGGGGGTACGAGCAGTACTTC
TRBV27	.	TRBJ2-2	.	CASSLSKTGLGTGELFF	TGTGCCAGCAGTTTATCGAAGACAGGCCTGGGGACCGGGGAGCTGTTTTTT
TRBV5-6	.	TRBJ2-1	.	CASSAGFSSYNEQFF	TGTGCCAGCAGTGCCGGATTTAGCTCCTACAATGAGCAGTTCTTC
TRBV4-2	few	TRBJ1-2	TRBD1	CASSQDGTGRNYGYTF	TGTGCCAGCAGCCAAGATGGGACAGGGAGGAACTATGGCTACACCTTC
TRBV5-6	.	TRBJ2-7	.	CASSLDGGLSYEQYF	TGTGCCAGCAGCTTGGACGGAGGGCTTTCCTACGAGCAGTACTTC
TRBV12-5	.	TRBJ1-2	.	CASGLEPWVDGYTF	TGTGCTAGTGGTTTGGAACCATGGGTTGATGGCTACACCTTC
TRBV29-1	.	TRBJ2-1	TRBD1	CSVTGTGDNEQFF	TGCAGCGTGACCGGGACAGGGGACAATGAGCAGTTCTTC
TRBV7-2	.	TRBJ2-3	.	CASSSPRDFNTDTQYF	TGTGCCAGCAGCTCCCCCCGGGACTTCAACACAGATACGCAGTATTTT
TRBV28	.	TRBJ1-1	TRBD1	CASRGQGNTEAFF	TGTGCCAGCAGGGGACAGGGTAATACTGAAGCTTTCTTT
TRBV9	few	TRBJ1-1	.	CASSVEPAGNTEAFF	TGTGCCAGCAGCGTAGAGCCGGCGGGCAACACTGAAGCTTTCTTT
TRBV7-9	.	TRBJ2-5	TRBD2	CASSSGLAQETQYF	TGTGCCAGCAGTTCCGGACTAGCCCAAGAGACCCAGTACTTC
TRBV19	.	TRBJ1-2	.	CATGRGDYGYTF	TGTGCCACTGGCCGGGGGGACTATGGCTACACCTTC
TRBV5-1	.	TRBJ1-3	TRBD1	CASQRTGGTSGNTIYF	TGCGCCAGCCAAAGAACAGGGGGAACCTCTGGAAACACCATATATTTT
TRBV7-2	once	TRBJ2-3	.	CASSLAYRKDTQYF	TGTGCCAGCAGCTTAGCTTACAGAAAGGATACGCAGTATTTT
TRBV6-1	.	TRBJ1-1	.	CASSGLSLDMNTEAFF	TGTGCCAGCAGTGGGCTTTCCTTAGACATGAACACTGAAGCTTTCTTT
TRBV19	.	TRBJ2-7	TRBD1	CASSIQGAQDEQYF	TGTGCCAGTAGTATACAGGGGGCGCAAGACGAGCAGTACTTC
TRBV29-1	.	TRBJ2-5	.	CSVGDGRETQYF	TGCAGCGTGGGGGACGGGAGAGAGACCCAGTACTTC